This TCR beta chain was documented in a study of blood T cells in healthy people across ages (dated by TCRdb to the mid-2010s). A note on the overall study: Template switching captured roughly one uniquely barcoded TCR beta cDNA molecule per two T cells in model experiments. Using deep sequencing normalized with unique cDNA molecular identifiers, the study measured how TCR beta repertoire diversity changes with age. The donors were split into four age groups: young (average about 15 years), middle-aged (39), aged (approximately 59) and long-lived (under 90). To avoid experimental bias, donors of different ages were distributed randomly across sequencing lanes. For two donors (one aged 18 to 29 and one aged 80 or older), the study analyzed two additional independent replicas of 1 million unique cDNA reads from the same blood draw.

Receptor libraries were prepared by 5' RACE. These reads were obtained on an Illumina HiSeq 2500. A second PCR of roughly 6 to 11 cycles was run with a J-beta primer mix and a sample-barcoded 5' primer. Each TCR beta cDNA molecule received a unique molecular identifier from a template-switch 5' adaptor carrying 12 random nucleotides. Each sample yielded at least 2.5 million CDR3-containing paired-end reads. First-strand cDNA synthesis was performed from all RNA using the Mint cDNA synthesis kit, with priming by a TRBC-specific oligonucleotide. All cDNA was treated with uracil-DNA glycosylase and then went through a first 18-cycle PCR with the universal primers M1SS and BC2_uni_R. As for the original processing: For normalization, 1 million high-quality reads, each with a distinct molecular identifier, were randomly selected from each sample. Instead of being binned into consensus sequences, reads with shared molecular identifiers were discarded. CDR3 identification, clonotype clustering and error correction used MiTCR with a Q25 quality threshold and the strictest error-elimination algorithm. A nonparametric unseen species model with Euler transformation was used to estimate a lower bound on total TCR beta diversity. The public reads were quality trimmed at Q25 with fastp and then assembled into clones with MiXCR by TCRdb, keeping productive beta chains. Each CDR3 protein appears once, grouped with its most common genes and DNA. The V and J calls, along with clone size, are taken from TCRdb and not from the paper's own processing. Within this sample are around 1.5 million distinct CDR3 sequences, with 42% of them counted one time only. 7.9% of the sample lies in the top ten.

Turning to this clonotype: It lacks a known antigen. At one end the junction does not follow the germline gene, possibly because of a read error.

Systemically healthy Caucasian individuals from Russia, around 38 in total and aged roughly 6 to 100 years, were included as donors. Each donor gave about 11 milliliters of peripheral blood, drawn into EDTA-treated Vacutainer tubes. PBMCs were isolated by Ficoll-Paque density-gradient centrifugation, with at least 7 million obtained per sample. Total RNA, at least 5.5 micrograms per sample, was extracted from PBMCs with Trizol reagent. For every donor, an aliquot of PBMCs went through flow cytometry to measure the percentages of naive CD45RAhigh/CD27high T cells. The CDR3 covers 16 residues, taking in both the cysteine and the phenylalanine. Only the CDR3 DNA is retained, 48 bases long and in frame from the first base. Reading the germline V gene gives CDR1 SNHLY and CDR2 FYNNEI. Overall study outcomes, separate from this receptor: Because the CMV infection status of the donors was unknown, age-related changes in expanded clonotypes may potentially have been confounded. Total diversity estimates from one million sequenced T cells were considered lower bounds and underestimates. Compared with the aged group, the long-lived group had more naive CD4+ T cells, fewer expanded clones and increased TCR diversity, a pattern suggesting age selection. Observed TCR beta diversity correlated strongly with the percentage of naive T cells measured by flow cytometry. Because profiling used bulk unsorted PBMCs, naive and antigen-experienced compartments could not be compared conclusively. Observed TCR beta diversity per million T cells fell roughly linearly with age, and a significant reduction was already apparent by age around 40.

The source material was blood. The clonotype comes from a woman between 18 and 30 years old in good health. The sequence is built from TRBV2 and TRBJ2-2; 7 bases in the middle match TRBD1. The CDR3 reads as follows: CTSKTGSNTFTGELFF. The sequenced DNA is TGTACCAGCAAGACAGGGTCTAACACCTTCACCGGGGAGCTGTTTTTT.